This T cell receptor beta chain comes out of a study of blood T cells in healthy people across ages. Study-level findings and limits: Strong correlation was found linking TCR beta diversity to naive T cell percentage. Per million T cells, the diversity of TCR beta decreased roughly linearly as age advanced.

The CDR3 length is 15 residues. V shed 3 bases and J shed 3 bases, with 18 bases lying between them. Germline CDR1 reads DFQATT; CDR2 reads SNEGSKA (reference sequence). The authors ran a second PCR of about 6 to 12 cycles using a sample-barcoded 5' primer and a J-beta primer mix. A minimum of 2.5 million CDR3-containing paired-end reads was obtained for each sample. TCRdb reprocessed the 5' RACE reads via MiXCR and lists one record per CDR3 protein. The table shows about a million distinct CDR3 sequences, with under 50% occurring only once. The authors drew around 9.3 milliliters of peripheral blood from each donor. A word on this clonotype: Its antigen is not identified.

The receptor comes from a man aged 25-45 years in good health. The J gene is TRBJ2-7, the V gene TRBV20-1; D is perhaps TRBD2 (5 bases). The sequenced sample was blood. The CDR3 spells CSARFPSGLDYEQYF. In nucleotides, the CDR3 is TGCAGTGCTAGGTTCCCCTCAGGACTTGACTACGAGCAGTACTTC.